These 19 T cell receptor beta chains originate from one sample sequenced in a study of PD-L1 blockade in urothelial cancer. Repertoires were generated with immunoSEQ multiplex PCR, while TCRdb's copy carries only in-frame clones and drops some. The repertoire holds under 95,000 clones, with roughly 84% as singletons. This sample's time point: pretreatment peripheral blood. The sequences come from PBMCs, collected around atezolizumab (anti-PD-L1) treatment. The receptors derive from a woman in her seventies with urothelial cancer.

The CDR3: CAISERPPTDTDTQYF. The DNA of the CDR3 is TGTGCCATCAGCGAAAGACCCCCGACAGACACAGATACGCAGTATTTT. This chain links TRBV10-3 with TRBJ2-3; tentative D call: TRBD1 (5 bases). The CDR3 sequence is 16 residues long. From germline, CDR1 is ENHRY and CDR2 SYGVKD. V was pared by 6 bases and J by 2 bases, with 18 bases between.

V and J are TRBV7-9 and TRBJ2-1, with 9 bases matching TRBD1. The CDR3 sequence is 15 residues long. Germline lookup yields CDR1 SEHNR and CDR2 FQNEAQ (reference sequence). With 1 base clipped from V and 8 bases from J, the junction kept 6 bases outside the gene matches. CDR3 DNA: TGTGCCAGCAGCTTAGTGGGGACAGGGACCGATGAGCAGTTCTTC. Translation gives CASSLVGTGTDEQFF.

The chain is built from TRBV27 and TRBJ2-2; D might be TRBD2 (6 bases). The CDR3 is made up of 13 amino acids. V lost 5 bases, J lost 6 bases, and 10 bases lay in between. From germline, CDR1 is MNHEY and CDR2 SMNVEV (reference sequence). The CDR3 region has the DNA TGTGCCAGCAGTAGGGGACTTTCCGGGGAGCTGTTTTTT. Amino acid sequence: CASSRGLSGELFF.

This sequence joins TRBV7-2 and TRBJ2-7; TRBD1 agrees at 10 bases. Germline-derived CDR1 and CDR2 are SGHTA and FQGNSA. This CDR3 is 13 amino acids long. The trim removed 4 bases at V and 6 bases at J, leaving 3 bases unmatched. This CDR3 reads CASSWTGGGEQYF. The CDR3 DNA reads TGTGCCAGCAGCTGGACAGGGGGAGGCGAGCAGTACTTC.

V is TRBV29-1 and J is TRBJ2-1, with D tentatively TRBD2 (5 bases). Germline CDR1 SQVTM, CDR2 ANQGSEA. The CDR3 contains 13 residues. The ends were cut back, 6 bases at V and 7 bases at J, with 16 bases in the middle. CDR3 sequence: CSVQNSGGNEQFF. The DNA of the CDR3 is TGCAGCGTCCAAAATTCGGGCGGGAATGAGCAGTTCTTC.

The chain recombines TRBV7-9 with TRBJ2-5, with 11 bases aligning to TRBD2. With 4 bases clipped from V and 9 bases from J, the junction kept 13 bases outside the gene matches. The CDR3 has 16 amino acids. Per the germline V gene, CDR1 is SEHNR and CDR2 is FQNEAQ (reference sequence). CDR3 in DNA: TGTGCCAGCAGCTCACCCAGACTAGCGGGAAACTGGTCCCAGTACTTC. Its translation: CASSSPRLAGNWSQYF.

The rearrangement links TRBV19 to TRBJ1-2, with 7 bases aligning to TRBD1. The CDR3 contains 15 residues. V lost 5 bases to trimming and J lost 4 bases; unmatched junction nucleotides: 10. Looked up from germline, CDR1 is LNHDA and CDR2 is SQIVND (reference sequence). The CDR3 DNA follows: TGTGCCAGTAGTGCCGACAGGGTGGAAATCTATGGCTACACCTTC. This translates into CASSADRVEIYGYTF.

The rearrangement joins TRBV2 to TRBJ1-4; 11 nucleotides line up with TRBD1. Per the germline V gene, CDR1 is SNHLY and CDR2 is FYNNEI. This CDR3 spans 16 amino acids. V dropped 5 bases and J dropped 7; count of bases not matched to a gene: 9. The CDR3: CASSFGTGTGGEKLFF. The CDR3 DNA sequence: TGTGCCAGCAGTTTTGGGACCGGGACAGGGGGTGAAAAACTGTTTTTT.

This clone was detected only a few times. J is TRBJ2-7 and V is TRBV7-9; possibly TRBD2 for D (6 bases). Germline V gene lookup returns CDR1 SEHNR and CDR2 FQNEAQ (reference sequence). V was shortened by 1 base and J by 2 bases, with 21 bases between the two germline ends. There are 18 residues in the CDR3. CDR3 nucleotide sequence: TGTGCCAGCAGCTTAGAGAGGGCGGGGCGGGTAAGTCCCTACGAGCAGTACTTC. It codes for CASSLERAGRVSPYEQYF.

The V gene is TRBV11-2, the J gene TRBJ1-3, with TRBD1 matching 7 bases. The CDR3 is 15 amino acids. The ends lost 3 bases at V and 3 bases at J; junction bases unmatched: 5. Germline CDR1 is SGHAT and CDR2 is FQNNGV. The CDR3 loop is CASSFRGLGGNTIYF. The DNA for the CDR3 is TGTGCCAGCAGCTTTAGGGGGCTAGGTGGAAACACCATATATTTT.

J is TRBJ1-1 and V is TRBV2; no definite D call. From germline, CDR1 is SNHLY and CDR2 FYNNEI. V was cut by 6 bases and J by 0 bases, with 5 bases left in between. The CDR3 runs to 12 residues. The CDR3 loop is CASRIMNTEAFF. CDR3 nucleotides: TGTGCCAGCAGAATAATGAACACTGAAGCTTTCTTT.

V gene TRBV9 combines with J gene TRBJ2-7, with 12 bases matching TRBD2. This CDR3 spans 15 amino acids. Germline values: CDR1 SGDLS, CDR2 YYNGEE. V dropped 4 bases and J dropped 4; count of bases not matched to a gene: 6. As DNA, the CDR3 is TGTGCCAGCAGCCCAAGACTAGCGGGGGTGTACGAGCAGTACTTC. As protein: CASSPRLAGVYEQYF.

In this sample, this clone turned up once. The V gene is TRBV9, the J gene TRBJ2-5, with no clear D. The ends were cut back, 0 bases at V and 4 bases at J, with 7 bases in the middle. This CDR3 has 13 amino acids. Germline assignment: CDR1 SGDLS and CDR2 YYNGEE. CDR3 sequence (DNA): TGTGCCAGCAGCGTAGATCCGAGAGAGACCCAGTACTTC. Translating gives CASSVDPRETQYF.

V and J are TRBV4-3 and TRBJ2-5; 9 nucleotides match TRBD2. The CDR3 extends over 17 amino acids. CDR1 and CDR2 (germline): LGHNA, YSLEER. The trim removed 0 bases at V and 1 base at J, leaving 6 bases unmatched. The CDR3 nucleotides are TGCGCCAGCAGCCAAGATTGGGCTAGCGGGGCCCAAGAGACCCAGTACTTC. Translated, it gives CASSQDWASGAQETQYF.

The chain employs TRBV13 and TRBJ2-7, with 7 bases identical to TRBD1. The trim removed 1 base at V and 1 base at J, leaving 7 bases unmatched. Per the germline V gene, CDR1 is PRHDT and CDR2 is FYEKMQ (reference sequence). There are 16 residues in the CDR3. The CDR3 here is CASSLAGLQGSYEQYF. The CDR3 coding sequence is TGTGCCAGCAGCTTAGCTGGATTACAGGGGTCCTACGAGCAGTACTTC. Combining the CDR3 with reference TRBV13 and TRBJ2-7 gives the whole variable domain AAGVIQSPRHLIKEKRETATLKCYPIPRHDTVYWYQQGPGQDPQFLISFYEKMQSDKGSIPDRFSAQQFSDYHSELNMSSLELGDSALYFCASSLAGLQGSYEQYFGPGTRLTVT.

The V call is TRBV30, the J call TRBJ2-1; D may be TRBD2 (5 bases). V gave up 3 bases and J gave up 7 bases, with 13 bases separating them. Germline assignment: CDR1 GTSNPN and CDR2 SVGIG (reference sequence). This CDR3 is built from 13 residues. Here the CDR3 reads CAWRHAGLNEQFF. In DNA, the CDR3 is TGTGCCTGGAGACACGCGGGCCTAAATGAGCAGTTCTTC.

V is TRBV7-3 and J is TRBJ2-1, with 9 bases aligning to TRBD2. CDR1 SGHTA and CDR2 FQGTGA come from the germline V gene. The V and J ends lost 5 bases and 8 bases, in that order; junction bases with no gene match: 7. The CDR3 is 14 amino acids. This CDR3 is CASSPGTSFDEQFF. CDR3 sequence (DNA): TGTGCCAGCAGCCCAGGGACTAGCTTCGATGAGCAGTTCTTC. The full variable domain, in which reference TRBV7-3 and TRBJ2-1 provide the parts outside the CDR3, is GAGVSQTPSNKVTEKGKYVELRCDPISGHTALYWYRQSLGQGPEFLIYFQGTGAADDSGLPNDRFFAVRPEGSVSTLKIQRTERGDSAVYLCASSPGTSFDEQFFGPGTRLTVL.

The chain joins TRBV5-1 to TRBJ2-1, with 8 bases fitting TRBD2. Trimming took 4 bases from V and 10 from J; bases not matched to a gene: 13. Germline CDR1 and CDR2: SGHRS and YFSETQ. The CDR3 runs to 15 residues. The chain's CDR3 is CASSVTSGSGREQFF. DNA for the CDR3: TGCGCCAGCAGCGTAACTAGCGGATCCGGCAGGGAGCAGTTCTTC.

The chain joins TRBV11-3 to TRBJ2-7; 14 positions agree with TRBD2. The ends lost 4 bases at V and 5 bases at J; junction bases unmatched: 4. Germline V gives CDR1 SGHNT, CDR2 YENEEA. The CDR3 consists of 15 residues. CDR3 in DNA: TGTGCCAGCAGCTCTTGGACTAGCGGGAGGCACGAGCAGTACTTC. Residues: CASSSWTSGRHEQYF.